The 16 T cell receptor beta chains presented below share a single source sample, sequenced in a study of PD-1 blockade in classical Hodgkin lymphoma. Every patient relapsed after autologous stem cell transplantation, and brentuximab vedotin exposure varied. Generated by immunoSEQ multiplex PCR, the TCRdb table keeps only in-frame clones and is missing some. Of about 86,000 clones listed, approximately 88% are singletons. Specimen: peripheral blood mononuclear cells (PBMCs), collected at baseline. The receptor set was obtained from a human donor with classical Hodgkin lymphoma.

The chain uses TRBV30 and TRBJ1-1, with D possibly TRBD1 on 6 matching bases. The CDR3 is 13 residues long. The V end lost 4 bases, the J end lost 5 bases, and 14 bases lay between the germline ends. Germline V gene data show CDR1 as GTSNPN and CDR2 as SVGIG (reference sequence). The CDR3 sequence: CAWTPGGYTEAFF. In DNA form, the CDR3 reads TGTGCCTGGACCCCCGGGGGCTATACTGAAGCTTTCTTT.

The chain employs TRBV30 and TRBJ1-2; possibly TRBD1 for D (6 bases). Germline V lookup: CDR1 GTSNPN, CDR2 SVGIG (reference sequence). Trimming stripped 0 bases from V and 5 bases from J, with 10 bases between. This CDR3 contains 13 residues. CDR3 nucleotides: TGTGCCTGGAGTGTCTGGACAGAGTATGGCTACACCTTC. Its protein is CAWSVWTEYGYTF.

This chain links TRBV5-1 with TRBJ1-1; TRBD1 agrees at 9 bases. CDR1 is SGHRS and CDR2 is YFSETQ in the germline V gene. The CDR3 runs to 15 residues. V trimming: 3 bases; J trimming: 2 bases; junction bases outside the gene matches: 5. The CDR3 DNA reads as TGCGCCAGCAGCTGGGGGACAGGGCAAAACACTGAAGCTTTCTTT. It translates to CASSWGTGQNTEAFF.

V gene TRBV6-1 combines with J gene TRBJ2-1; D is ambiguous. Germline CDR1 and CDR2: MNHNS and SASEGT. V lost 4 bases, J lost 6 bases, and 19 bases lay in between. CDR3 length: 16 amino acids. The DNA for the CDR3 is TGTGCCAGCAGTGCCCCGCCGCGCCTAAGTGTCAATGAGCAGTTCTTC. It yields the protein CASSAPPRLSVNEQFF.

This clone occurred a few times. V gene TRBV2 combines with J gene TRBJ2-4, with D perhaps matching TRBD2 (6 bases). Between the trimmed V and J ends, which lost 1 base and 7 bases, there was a span of 17 bases. Germline V gene sequence: CDR1 SNHLY, CDR2 FYNNEI. This CDR3 region has 16 residues. CDR3 nucleotides: TGTGCCAGCAGTGAAGGGATCGGGGGATCTCGGAACATTCAGTACTTC. It translates to CASSEGIGGSRNIQYF.

This clone occurred a few times. This chain joins TRBV30 and TRBJ2-6, with D uncertain. The length of the CDR3 is 13 residues. V was pared by 3 bases and J by 4 bases, with 7 bases between. Germline CDR1 and CDR2: GTSNPN and SVGIG (reference sequence). Here the CDR3 DNA reads TGTGCCTGGAGGCAGTCAGGGGCCAACGTCCTGACTTTC. Translation gives CAWRQSGANVLTF.

The chain links TRBV5-5 to TRBJ2-4; no firm D call. Germline V gives CDR1 SGHKS, CDR2 YYEKEE (reference sequence). Trimming pared 0 bases from V and 0 bases from J, leaving 7 bases between. This CDR3 spans 15 amino acids. In nucleotides, the CDR3 is TGTGCCAGCAGCTTGGCTTCCCTAGCCAAAAACATTCAGTACTTC. It yields the protein CASSLASLAKNIQYF.

The chain combines TRBV6-6 with TRBJ2-3, with TRBD2 matching 10 bases. V was pared by 1 base and J by 2 bases, with 3 bases of the junction left unmatched. From germline, CDR1 is MNHNY and CDR2 SVGAGI (reference sequence). There are 16 residues in the CDR3. This chain's CDR3 is CASSYWSGRDTDTQYF. The CDR3, as DNA: TGTGCCAGCAGTTACTGGAGCGGGAGGGACACAGATACGCAGTATTTT.

This chain joins TRBV7-9 and TRBJ2-1; D remains ambiguous. CDR1 and CDR2 from the germline V gene are SEHNR and FQNEAQ (reference sequence). The V end lost 6 bases, the J end lost 10 bases, and 10 bases lay between the germline ends. This CDR3 is 11 amino acids long. The CDR3 nucleotides read TGTGCCAGCAGGCCGTTAGGCGAGCAGTTCTTC. As protein: CASRPLGEQFF.

This chain uses TRBV27 with TRBJ2-7, with 8 bases matching TRBD1. The J segment lost 6 bases and the V segment lost 3 bases, leaving 4 bases of the junction unmatched. There are 13 residues in the CDR3. Per the germline V gene, CDR1 is MNHEY and CDR2 is SMNVEV (reference sequence). The CDR3 spells CASSLSRGLEQYF. The CDR3 DNA sequence: TGTGCCAGCAGTTTGAGCAGGGGGCTCGAGCAGTACTTC.

The chain has TRBV2 and TRBJ1-5; D perhaps matches TRBD1 (5 bases). CDR1 is SNHLY and CDR2 is FYNNEI in the germline V gene. The CDR3 consists of 15 residues. The ends were cut back, 2 bases at V and 5 bases at J, with 13 bases in the middle. The CDR3 region is CASSERRGDDQPQHF. In DNA, the CDR3 is TGTGCCAGCAGTGAACGGAGGGGTGACGATCAGCCCCAGCATTTT.

Comment on this clone: Distinct nucleotide sequences in the sample also encode this CDR3. The chain recombines TRBV6-5 with TRBJ1-1; TRBD1 might be the D (5 bases). Trimming cost V 1 base and J 2 bases, with 8 bases left between them. The germline V gene has CDR1 MNHEY and CDR2 SVGAGI. CDR3 length: 14 amino acids. CDR3 sequence (DNA): TGTGCCAGCAGTTACTTCACAGGTAACACTGAAGCTTTCTTT. Its translation: CASSYFTGNTEAFF.

The chain recombines TRBV4-2 with TRBJ2-7, with 10 bases that match TRBD1. Germline V gene data show CDR1 as LGHNA and CDR2 as YNFKEQ. With 3 bases clipped from V and 4 bases from J, the junction kept 6 bases outside the gene matches. This CDR3 is 15 amino acids long. CDR3 sequence (DNA): TGTGCCAGCAGCCAGGAGGGACAGGGGTCGTACGAGCAGTACTTC. Its translation is CASSQEGQGSYEQYF.

This clone was detected once. The J gene is TRBJ1-1, the V gene TRBV2; 7 bases are shared with TRBD1. Germline-derived CDR1 and CDR2 are SNHLY and FYNNEI. After removal of 0 bases from V and 7 bases from J, the junction contained 14 bases not matched to a gene. The CDR3 is 17 residues long. The CDR3 loop is CASSEAFLKGARVEAFF. The CDR3 nucleotides read TGTGCCAGCAGTGAAGCCTTCCTAAAGGGGGCGCGAGTTGAAGCTTTCTTT.

This clone has just a few counts. The chain recombines TRBV10-2 with TRBJ1-2; 8 positions agree with TRBD1. Germline loops: CDR1 WSHSY, CDR2 SAAADI. The CDR3 runs to 15 residues. J gave up 7 bases and V 2 bases, and 9 bases lay outside the gene matches. CDR3 sequence reads: CASSEEGRQGFGYTF. The CDR3 nucleotides read TGCGCCAGCAGTGAGGAGGGAAGACAGGGGTTTGGCTACACCTTC.

The J gene is TRBJ1-1, the V gene TRBV7-8; D call uncertain. This CDR3 comprises 13 residues. CDR1 SGHVS and CDR2 FQNEAQ come from the germline V gene. V lost 1 base, J lost 2 bases, and 5 bases lay in between. The CDR3 coding sequence is TGTGCCAGCAGCTTAGATCTAAACACTGAAGCTTTCTTT. Translating it yields CASSLDLNTEAFF.